This T cell receptor (beta chain) came from a study of human T cells and chemical hapten exposure. TCRdb fed the RACE reads into MiXCR, producing one record per CDR3 protein. Of about 82,000 distinct CDR3 sequences in the sample, 13% were seen once. The CDR3 has 13 residues. The germline CDR1 and CDR2 sequences are SGHRS and YFSETQ. Trimming shortened V by 7 bases and J by 4 bases, and 13 bases separated the two germline ends. Time point described: patch test 3, about 24 weeks after DPC sensitization. Treatment given: therapeutic diphenylcyclopropenone sensitization with weekly scalp DPC. This clonotype was observed a few times.

This receptor was obtained from a woman between 45 and 65 years old with alopecia areata. Some clones in this sample may be carry-over from other donors' samples. The specimen was whole blood, collected in connection with sensitization to the hapten diphenylcyclopropenone (DPC). The rearrangement uses TRBV5-1 and TRBJ2-3; a possible D gene is TRBD1 (6 bases). CDR3 in amino acids: CASGTRSADTQYF. In nucleotides, the CDR3 is TGCGCCAGCGGGACAAGGTCGGCAGATACGCAGTATTTT. Full variable domain (missing parts from reference TRBV5-1 and TRBJ2-3): KAGVTQTPRYLIKTRGQQVTLSCSPISGHRSVSWYQQTPGQGLQFLFEYFSETQRNKGNFPGRFSGRQFSNSRSEMNVSTLELGDSALYLCASGTRSADTQYFGPGTRLTVL.